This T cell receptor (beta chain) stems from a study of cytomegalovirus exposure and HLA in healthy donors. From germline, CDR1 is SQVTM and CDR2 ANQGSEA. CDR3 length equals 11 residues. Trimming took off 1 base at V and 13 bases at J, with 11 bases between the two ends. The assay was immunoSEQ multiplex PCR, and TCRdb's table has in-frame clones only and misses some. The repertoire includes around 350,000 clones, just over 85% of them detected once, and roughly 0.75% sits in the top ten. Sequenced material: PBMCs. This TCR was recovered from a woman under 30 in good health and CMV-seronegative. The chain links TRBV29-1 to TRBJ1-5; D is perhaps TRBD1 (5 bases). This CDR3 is CSVEGSQGQHF. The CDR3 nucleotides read TGCAGCGTTGAAGGTTCGCAGGGACAGCATTTT. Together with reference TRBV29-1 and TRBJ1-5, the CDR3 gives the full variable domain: SAVISQKPSRDICQRGTSLTIQCQVDSQVTMMFWYRQQPGQSLTLIATANQGSEATYESGFVIDKFPISRPNLTFSTLTVSNMSPEDSSIYLCSVEGSQGQHFGDGTRLSIL.